This T cell receptor (beta chain) was sequenced in a study of blood T cell repertoires in COVID-19. The protocol was immunoSEQ multiplex PCR, while the TCRdb copy is restricted to in-frame clones and leaves out a portion. Among around 300,000 clones, roughly 85% were seen once, and the ten largest hold around 2.3%. V lost 3 bases to trimming and J lost 0 bases, with 8 bases between them. The germline gives CDR1 MGHRA, CDR2 YSYEKL. The CDR3 is made up of 14 amino acids. This sequence joins TRBV4-1 and TRBJ1-1; maybe TRBD1 (6 bases). The clonotype comes from a woman between 50 and 59 years old who had recovered from COVID-19. Sequencing used PBMCs or T cells enriched from blood (not recorded which). This chain's CDR3 is CASSHGTLNTEAFF. CDR3 coding DNA: TGCGCCAGCAGCCACGGGACATTGAACACTGAAGCTTTCTTT.